This T cell receptor (beta chain) was sequenced for a study of blood T cell repertoires in COVID-19 (dated by TCRdb to the early 2020s). A note on the overall study: Samples from collaborators originated in the United States, Italy and Spain and spanned both the acute and convalescent phases of COVID-19. The prospective study material was composed of cDNA or gDNA derived from T cells, B-cell-depleted T cells, or PBMCs. The dataset comprised deeply sampled blood TCRbeta repertoires from subjects exposed to, actively infected with, or recovered from COVID-19. A freely available public database, intended as a resource for researchers studying the immune response to SARS-CoV-2, is where the repertoires were released. The samples were drawn from the first 160 participants of the ongoing ImmuneRACE study and from some 1,300 subjects provided by 6 global collaborators. Sample metadata almost always included a de-identified subject ID, COVID-19 status, age in years and sex. Where HLA class I and class II types were available, the types were taken from metadata supplied by the sample provider, not from assay-based typing.

Comment on this clone: Its antigen is not yet known. It has no much larger one-base neighbor in the sample; base qualities were not kept.

The junction shows trimming of 5 bases on V and 4 bases on J, plus 5 bases between the germline ends. Inclusive of the bounding cysteine and phenylalanine, the CDR3 is 10 residues long. CDR3 DNA only is kept here, 30 bases in frame from base 1. As encoded in the germline V gene, CDR1 is SQVTM while CDR2 is ANQGSEA. TCRbeta CDR3 regions were amplified from genomic DNA by means of the immunoSEQ Assay, a bias-controlled multiplex PCR. The published analysis was carried out like this. The number of nucleated cells in each sample was estimated by amplification of reference gene primers within the assay. To quantify the absolute abundance of each unique TCRbeta CDR3 rearrangement, sequence reads were collapsed and filtered. For each sample, productive Simpson clonality was calculated as the square root of Simpson's diversity index across productive rearrangements. The table was pulled from immuneACCESS by TCRdb, which kept in-frame rearrangements only. Such tables lose some clones; where checked, under half of the loss comes from unresolved V genes, and the rest has no known cause. V and J calls and clone size are given by that table; D and trimming were obtained from the DNA. In all, the sample holds 150,000 to 200,000 clones, and more than 75% of those were seen once. Of the sample, over 0.95% is held by the ten largest clones.

Results and caveats for the whole study, not just this receptor: The amount of clinical and demographic metadata varied by source and participant and was provided uncurated.

In the prospective study, participants were 18 to 89 years old, resided in about two dozen geographic areas of the United States, and were enrolled through a virtual design. To assign participants to cohorts, the prospective study relied on clinical history that participants themselves reported in a screening survey and a study questionnaire. Each participant in the prospective study had whole blood, serum and a nasopharyngeal or oropharyngeal swab collected by mobile phlebotomists. Participants in the prospective study had the option to provide additional blood draws and questionnaires over a roughly 2-month period. Blood samples from the prospective study were shipped frozen or at room temperature prior to DNA extraction.

The sequence was obtained from a human donor with acute COVID-19. The donor label of this sample is uncertain. The sample comprised PBMCs or T cells enriched from blood (not recorded which). The sequence joins TRBV29-1 to TRBJ1-2, with no reliable assignment of the D segment. The CDR3 here reads CSVYTYGYTF. The DNA sequence reads TGCAGCGTTTACACCTATGGCTACACCTTC.